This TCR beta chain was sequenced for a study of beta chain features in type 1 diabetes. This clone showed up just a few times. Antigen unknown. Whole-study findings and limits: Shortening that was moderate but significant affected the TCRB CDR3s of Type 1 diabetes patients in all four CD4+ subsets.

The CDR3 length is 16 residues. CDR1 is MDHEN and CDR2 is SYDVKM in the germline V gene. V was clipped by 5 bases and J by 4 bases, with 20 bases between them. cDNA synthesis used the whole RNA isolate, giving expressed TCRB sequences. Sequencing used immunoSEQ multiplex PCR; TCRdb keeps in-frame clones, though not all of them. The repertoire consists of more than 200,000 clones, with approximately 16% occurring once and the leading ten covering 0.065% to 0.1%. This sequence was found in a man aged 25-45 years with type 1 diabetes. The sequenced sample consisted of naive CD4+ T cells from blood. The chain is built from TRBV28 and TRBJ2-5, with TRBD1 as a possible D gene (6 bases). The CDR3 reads CASSSPGHLAGETQYF. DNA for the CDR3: TGTGCCAGCAGTAGTCCGGGACACTTGGCTGGAGAGACCCAGTACTTC.